The sequence of this T cell receptor (beta chain) was determined in a study of blood T cells in healthy people across ages (dated by TCRdb to the mid-2010s). General notes on the study: In model experiments, roughly one uniquely barcoded TCR beta cDNA molecule per two T cells was captured by template switching. The study measured age-related changes in TCR beta repertoire diversity using deep sequencing normalized with unique cDNA molecular identifiers. Four age groups were formed from the donors: young (average roughly 15 years), middle-aged (more than 35), aged (under 70) and long-lived (roughly 81). Using the same blood draw, the study looked at two additional independent replicas of 1 million unique cDNA reads for two donors, one aged 18 to 30 and the other aged 80 or older.

The library was produced with 5' RACE. The sequencer was an Illumina HiSeq 2500. The second PCR ran for about 6 to 12 cycles and used a J-beta primer mix along with a sample-barcoded 5' primer. A unique molecular identifier was introduced onto each TCR beta cDNA molecule by a template-switch 5' adaptor carrying 12 random nucleotides. Each sample yielded at least 2.5 million CDR3-containing paired-end reads. The Mint cDNA synthesis kit, primed by a TRBC-specific oligonucleotide, was used to synthesize first-strand cDNA from all RNA. Following uracil-DNA glycosylase treatment, all cDNA underwent a first 18-cycle PCR with the universal primers M1SS and BC2_uni_R. Concerning the study's data processing: Normalization of each sample was performed by random selection of 1 million high-quality reads, each carrying a distinct molecular identifier. Instead of being binned into consensus sequences, reads that shared molecular identifiers were thrown out. MiTCR, run with a Q25 quality threshold and the strictest error-elimination algorithm, handled CDR3 identification, clonotype clustering and error correction. A nonparametric unseen species model with Euler transformation was used to estimate lower-bound total TCR beta diversity. TCRdb cleaned the public reads at Q25 with fastp, built clones with MiXCR and kept in-frame beta chains. Each entry is one CDR3 protein sequence, shown with its most common DNA and genes. The V and J calls here are based on TCRdb, not the publication. This sample has about 780,000 distinct CDR3 sequences in its table, and roughly 24% of those were observed once. Clones ranked in the top ten supply 2.5% to 3.5% of the sample.

Donors were roughly 40 systemically healthy Caucasian individuals from Russia aged roughly 6 to 100 years. Each donor gave ten milliliters of peripheral blood, drawn into EDTA-treated Vacutainer tubes. Ficoll-Paque density-gradient centrifugation was used to isolate PBMCs, with at least 6.5 million per sample. Trizol reagent was used to extract total RNA from PBMCs, with at least 5.5 micrograms per sample. The percentages of naive CD45RAhigh/CD27high T cells were determined by flow cytometry on a PBMC aliquot from every donor. This clonotype was observed a handful of times. The antigen it binds to is not known. Base qualities were left out, and no much larger clone turns up one base away. The germline V gene provides CDR1 SGHDN and CDR2 FVKESK. Measured from the cysteine to the phenylalanine, the CDR3 is 16 residues long. Just the 48-base CDR3 DNA is kept, in frame starting at base 1. V loses 3 bases of germline sequence and J loses 0 bases, and the interval between the two ends is 14 bases.

Broad study findings and their caveats: Because profiling used bulk unsorted PBMCs, naive and antigen-experienced compartments could not be compared conclusively. Observed TCR beta diversity per million T cells fell roughly linearly with age, and a significant reduction was already apparent by age roughly 40. The CMV infection status of donors was not known, potentially confounding age-related changes in expanded clonotypes. Total diversity estimates from one million sequenced T cells were considered lower bounds and underestimates. Compared with the aged group, the long-lived group had more naive CD4+ T cells, fewer expanded clones and increased TCR diversity, a pattern suggesting age selection. A strong correlation was found between observed TCR beta diversity and the percentage of naive T cells measured by flow cytometry.

These data were also filed under a second study, of T cells of mothers and their children. The second study, in turn, reports: The donors were nine systemically healthy Caucasian individuals, made up of three mothers and their six children. cDNA synthesis consumed the entire amount of extracted RNA, loaded at around 1.4 ug RNA in each 15 ul reaction. In the second PCR, the M1S primer added sample barcodes and 2-4 random nucleotides. Over 10 million TCR beta CDR3 reads came from each mother, compared with millions of reads from each child. Thymic selection shapes the output of TCR recombination in a similar way in related and unrelated pairs, and inherited differences have a minor effect. Related mother-child pairs always showed normalized repertoire overlap that was slightly higher than in unrelated mother-child pairs, though the difference was never significant. With a sensitivity of approximately 92 clones per million clonotypes, no persistent microchimeric T cell clones were detected. In the study, deep NGS was used to compare the TCR beta repertoires of mothers and children, and features distinguishing related mother-child pairs from unrelated individuals were sought. On average, the children were around 11 +/- 4 years old, while the mothers were about 38 +/- 4 years old. Libraries were sequenced on Illumina HiSeq 2000 with 100+100 nt paired-end reads after adapter ligation with NEBNext reagents. To avoid cross-contamination, the mother libraries and the child libraries were prepared a month apart and sequenced in separate runs. Between 500,000 and 2,000,000 distinct TCR beta clonotypes were identified per donor. Naive TCR beta clonotypes were estimated from low-frequency clonotypes matched to each donor's FACS-determined naive share, without sorting.

Recombination linked TRBV14 to TRBJ2-5; no D gene can be assigned with confidence. This sequence originates from a boy younger than 18 in good health. What was sequenced was blood. The nucleotides read TGTGCCAGCAGCCAGGAGTTTACAGCCTACCAAGAGACCCAGTACTTC. This yields the protein CASSQEFTAYQETQYF.